Below, 7 T cell receptor beta chains from the same sample are listed, as sequenced in a study of graft-versus-host responses after intestinal transplantation. No antigens are known for them. Produced via immunoSEQ multiplex PCR; TCRdb's table is partial and in-frame only. The profile shows some 90,000 clones, 80% to 95% of them singletons. Sequencing used unstimulated CD8+ T cells sorted from spleen or lymph node cells, obtained before intestinal transplant. The receptor set was obtained from a human donor who received an intestinal transplant.

The J gene is TRBJ2-2, the V gene TRBV7-6, with 9 bases fitting TRBD1. The CDR3 contains 17 residues. Germline trimming cut 1 base from V and 1 base from J; bases unmatched to any gene: 4. CDR1 and CDR2 from the germline V gene are SGHVS and FNYEAQ. The CDR3 region is CASSLDAGQGNTGELFF. The CDR3 nucleotides read TGTGCCAGCAGCTTAGATGCGGGACAGGGGAACACCGGGGAGCTGTTTTTT.

CDR3 loop: CASSEGRTGRGPHEQYF. CDR3 bases: TGTGCCAGCAGTGAAGGGCGAACGGGCAGGGGGCCTCACGAGCAGTACTTC. This chain connects TRBV2 to TRBJ2-7; TRBD1 matches at 8 bases. Losses at the gene ends were 1 base for V and 5 bases for J; bases not matched to a gene: 13. Germline-derived CDR1 and CDR2 are SNHLY and FYNNEI. CDR3 length equals 17 residues.

The rearrangement links TRBV7-9 to TRBJ1-5, with D possibly TRBD1 on 5 matching bases. Germline V gene lookup returns CDR1 SEHNR and CDR2 FQNEAQ (reference sequence). V was cut by 4 bases and J by 2 bases, with 18 bases left in between. This CDR3 contains 17 residues. In DNA, the CDR3 is TGTGCCAGCAGCTACACGGGTATAGTAGGGGGCAATCAGCCCCAGCATTTT. Encoded protein: CASSYTGIVGGNQPQHF. Full variable domain (outside the CDR3, taken from reference TRBV7-9 and TRBJ1-5): DTGVSQNPRHKITKRGQNVTFRCDPISEHNRLYWYRQTLGQGPEFLTYFQNEAQLEKSRLLSDRFSAERPKGSFSTLEIQRTEQGDSAMYLCASSYTGIVGGNQPQHFGDGTRLSIL.

The J gene is TRBJ2-7, the V gene TRBV7-2; possible D gene TRBD2, 5 bases. The CDR3 sequence is 15 residues long. V lost 0 bases, J lost 2 bases, and 11 bases lay in between. Germline CDR1 and CDR2: SGHTA and FQGNSA. The CDR3 is CASSLALPTTYEQYF. Written as DNA, the CDR3 is TGTGCCAGCAGCTTAGCTTTACCGACTACCTACGAGCAGTACTTC. Full variable domain (rest looked up from reference TRBV7-2 and TRBJ2-7): GAGVSQSPSNKVTEKGKDVELRCDPISGHTALYWYRQSLGQGLEFLIYFQGNSAPDKSGLPSDRFSAERTGGSVSTLTIQRTQQEDSAVYLCASSLALPTTYEQYFGPGTRLTVT.

This chain links TRBV2 with TRBJ2-7; the D is unclear. V lost 3 bases and J lost 1, with 10 bases in between. Germline CDR1 and CDR2: SNHLY and FYNNEI. The CDR3 has 14 residues. In DNA form, the CDR3 reads TGTGCCAGCAGTGATCCCGATGGATCCTACGAGCAGTACTTC. Translating it yields CASSDPDGSYEQYF.

This chain connects TRBV27 to TRBJ2-1; D not resolved. The CDR3 runs to 14 residues. Trimming stripped 3 bases from V and 2 bases from J, with 8 bases between. Germline lookup yields CDR1 MNHEY and CDR2 SMNVEV (reference sequence). As DNA, the CDR3 is TGTGCCAGCAGTTTGTCAGACACCTACAATGAGCAGTTCTTC. This sequence encodes CASSLSDTYNEQFF.

The chain employs TRBV6-1 and TRBJ2-5, with 7 positions matching TRBD1. The CDR3 extends over 14 amino acids. The germline V gene encodes CDR1 MNHNS and CDR2 SASEGT. The V gene end was trimmed by 1 base and the J gene end by 3 bases; junction bases not matched to a gene: 2. The CDR3 nucleotides read TGTGCCAGCAGTGAAGTCACAGGGGAAGAGACCCAGTACTTC. Protein product: CASSEVTGEETQYF.